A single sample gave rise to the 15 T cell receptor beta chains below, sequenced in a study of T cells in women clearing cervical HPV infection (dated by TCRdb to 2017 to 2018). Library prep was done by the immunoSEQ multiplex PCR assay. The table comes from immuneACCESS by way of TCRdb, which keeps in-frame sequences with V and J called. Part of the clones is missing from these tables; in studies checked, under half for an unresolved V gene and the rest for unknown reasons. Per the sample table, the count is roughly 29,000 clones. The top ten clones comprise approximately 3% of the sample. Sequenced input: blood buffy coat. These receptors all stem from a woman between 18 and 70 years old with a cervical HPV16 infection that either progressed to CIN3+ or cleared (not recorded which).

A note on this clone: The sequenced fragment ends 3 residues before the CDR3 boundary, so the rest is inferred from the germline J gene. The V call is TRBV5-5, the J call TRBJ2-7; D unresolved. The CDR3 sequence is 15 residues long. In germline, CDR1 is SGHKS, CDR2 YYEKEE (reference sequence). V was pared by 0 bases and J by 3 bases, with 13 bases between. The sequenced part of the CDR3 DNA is TGTGCCAGCAGCTTGGAAGAGAAGAAGCACTACGAG. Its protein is CASSLEEKKHYE. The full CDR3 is CASSLEEKKHYEQYF.

The DNA read from the CDR3 is TGTGCCAGCAGTTCTATCCAGACAGGGGACTATGGC. Residues: CASSSIQTGDYG. The whole CDR3 protein is CASSSIQTGDYGYTF. The gene calls are TRBV28 and TRBJ1-2; 8 nucleotides agree with TRBD1. The read gets to within 3 residues of the CDR3 end, and the germline J gene fills in the rest. Germline CDR1 and CDR2: MDHEN and SYDVKM. With 4 bases clipped from V and 3 bases from J, the junction kept 7 bases outside the gene matches. CDR3 length equals 15 residues.

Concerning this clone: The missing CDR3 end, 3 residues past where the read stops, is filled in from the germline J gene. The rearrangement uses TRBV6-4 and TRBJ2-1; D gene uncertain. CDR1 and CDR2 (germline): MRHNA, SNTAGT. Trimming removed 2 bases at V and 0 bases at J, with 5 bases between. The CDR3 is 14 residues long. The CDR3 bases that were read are TGTGCCAGCAGTGACGACTCCTCCTACAATGAG. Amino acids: CASSDDSSYNE. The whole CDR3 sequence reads CASSDDSSYNEQFF.

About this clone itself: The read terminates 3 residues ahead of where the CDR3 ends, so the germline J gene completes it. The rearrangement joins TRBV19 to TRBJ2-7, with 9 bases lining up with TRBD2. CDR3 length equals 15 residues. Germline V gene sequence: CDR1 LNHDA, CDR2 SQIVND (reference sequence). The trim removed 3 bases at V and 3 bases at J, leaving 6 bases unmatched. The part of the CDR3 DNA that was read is TGTGCCAGTAGTATCGCCGGGACTAGCTTCTACGAG. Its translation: CASSIAGTSFYE. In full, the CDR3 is CASSIAGTSFYEQYF. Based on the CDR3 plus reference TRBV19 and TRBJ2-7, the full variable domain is DGGITQSPKYLFRKEGQNVTLSCEQNLNHDAMYWYRQDPGQGLRLIYYSQIVNDFQKGDIAEGYSVSREKKESFPLTVTSAQKNPTAFYLCASSIAGTSFYEQYFGPGTRLTVT.

CDR3 sequence reads: CASSPRTGANSPLHF. The sequenced CDR3 bases are TGTGCCAGCAGCCCCAGGACAGGGGCGAATTCACCC. V and J are TRBV11-2 and TRBJ1-6; 9 bases are a match to TRBD1. The read gets to within 3 residues of the CDR3 end, and the germline J gene fills in the rest. The J segment lost 7 bases and the V segment lost 5 bases, leaving 6 bases of the junction unmatched. The CDR3 runs to 15 residues. Germline V CDR1 and CDR2: SGHAT, FQNNGV. Looking up the rest from reference TRBV11-2 and TRBJ1-6 gives the full variable domain: EAGVAQSPRYKIIEKRQSVAFWCNPISGHATLYWYQQILGQGPKLLIQFQNNGVVDDSQLPKDRFSAERLKGVDSTLKIQPAKLEDSAVYLCASSPRTGANSPLHFGNGTRLTVT.

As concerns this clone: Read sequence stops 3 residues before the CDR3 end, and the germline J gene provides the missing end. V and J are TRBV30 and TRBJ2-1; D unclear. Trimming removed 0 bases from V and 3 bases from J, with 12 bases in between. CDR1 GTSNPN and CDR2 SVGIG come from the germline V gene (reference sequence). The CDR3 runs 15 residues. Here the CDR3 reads CAWSVGGARYNEQFF. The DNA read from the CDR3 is TGTGCCTGGAGTGTCGGTGGAGCGCGCTACAATGAG.

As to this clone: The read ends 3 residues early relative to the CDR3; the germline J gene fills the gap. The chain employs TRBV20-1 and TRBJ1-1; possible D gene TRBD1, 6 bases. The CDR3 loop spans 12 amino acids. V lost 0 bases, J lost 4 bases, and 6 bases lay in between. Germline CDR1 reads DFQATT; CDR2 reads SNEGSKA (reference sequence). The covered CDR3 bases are TGCAGTGCTAGAGAAGGGGGCACTGAA. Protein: CSAREGGTE. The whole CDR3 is CSAREGGTEAFF.

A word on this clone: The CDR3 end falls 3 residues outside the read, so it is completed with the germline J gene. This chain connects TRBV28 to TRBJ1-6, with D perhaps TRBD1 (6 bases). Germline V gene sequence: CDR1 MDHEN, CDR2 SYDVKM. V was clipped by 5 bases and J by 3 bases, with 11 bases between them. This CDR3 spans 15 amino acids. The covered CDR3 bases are TGTGCCAGCAGTCCCAAGGGGGTCTATAATTCACCC. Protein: CASSPKGVYNSP. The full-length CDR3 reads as CASSPKGVYNSPLHF.

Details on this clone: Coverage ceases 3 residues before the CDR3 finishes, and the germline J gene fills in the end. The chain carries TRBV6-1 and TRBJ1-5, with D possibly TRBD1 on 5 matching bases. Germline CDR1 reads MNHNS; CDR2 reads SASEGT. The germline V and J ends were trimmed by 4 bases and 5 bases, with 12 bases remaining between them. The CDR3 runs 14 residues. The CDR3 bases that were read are TGTGCCAGCAGTGGTCAGGGTCAGCATCAGCCC. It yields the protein CASSGQGQHQP. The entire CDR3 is CASSGQGQHQPQHF.

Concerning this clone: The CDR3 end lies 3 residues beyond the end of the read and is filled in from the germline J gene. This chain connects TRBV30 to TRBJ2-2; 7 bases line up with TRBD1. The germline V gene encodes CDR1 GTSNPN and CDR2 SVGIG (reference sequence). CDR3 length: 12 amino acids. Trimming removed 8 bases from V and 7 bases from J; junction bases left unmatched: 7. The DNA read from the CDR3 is TGTGCCCCCACGACAGGGCACGGGGAG. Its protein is CAPTTGHGE. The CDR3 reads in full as CAPTTGHGELFF. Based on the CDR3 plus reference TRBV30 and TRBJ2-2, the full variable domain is SQTIHQWPATLVQPVGSPLSLECTVEGTSNPNLYWYRQAAGRGLQLLFYSVGIGQISSEVPQNLSASRPQDRQFILSSKKLLLSDSGFYLCAPTTGHGELFFGEGSRLTVL.

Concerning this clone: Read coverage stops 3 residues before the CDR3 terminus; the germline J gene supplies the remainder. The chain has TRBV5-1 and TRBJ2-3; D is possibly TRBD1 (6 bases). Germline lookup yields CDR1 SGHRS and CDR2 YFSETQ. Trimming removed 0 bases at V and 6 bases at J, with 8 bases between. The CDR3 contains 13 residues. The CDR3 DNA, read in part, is TGCGCCAGCAGCTTGGACAGGGTGGATACG. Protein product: CASSLDRVDT. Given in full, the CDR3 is CASSLDRVDTQYF.

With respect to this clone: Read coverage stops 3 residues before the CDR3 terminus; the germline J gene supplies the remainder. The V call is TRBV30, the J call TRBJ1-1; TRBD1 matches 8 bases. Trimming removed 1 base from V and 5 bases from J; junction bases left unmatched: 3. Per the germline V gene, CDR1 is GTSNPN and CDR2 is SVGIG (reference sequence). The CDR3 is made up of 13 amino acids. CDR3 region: CAWSGQGATEAFF. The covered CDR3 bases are TGTGCCTGGAGTGGGCAGGGGGCTACTGAA.

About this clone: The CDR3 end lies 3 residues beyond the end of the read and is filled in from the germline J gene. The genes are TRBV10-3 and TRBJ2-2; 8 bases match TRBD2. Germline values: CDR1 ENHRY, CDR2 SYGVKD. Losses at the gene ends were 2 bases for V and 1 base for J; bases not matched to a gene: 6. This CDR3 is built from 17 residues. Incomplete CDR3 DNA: TGTGCCATCAGTGAGCTAAAAGCGGGGGTGAACACCGGGGAG. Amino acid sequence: CAISELKAGVNTGE. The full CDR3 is CAISELKAGVNTGELFF.

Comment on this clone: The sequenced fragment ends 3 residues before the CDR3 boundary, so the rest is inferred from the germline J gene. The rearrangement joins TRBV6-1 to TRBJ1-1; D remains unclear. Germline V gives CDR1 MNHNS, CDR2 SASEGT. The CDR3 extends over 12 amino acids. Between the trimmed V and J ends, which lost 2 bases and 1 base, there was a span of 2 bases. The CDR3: CASSERNTEAFF. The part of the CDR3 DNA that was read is TGTGCCAGCAGTGAACGGAACACTGAA.

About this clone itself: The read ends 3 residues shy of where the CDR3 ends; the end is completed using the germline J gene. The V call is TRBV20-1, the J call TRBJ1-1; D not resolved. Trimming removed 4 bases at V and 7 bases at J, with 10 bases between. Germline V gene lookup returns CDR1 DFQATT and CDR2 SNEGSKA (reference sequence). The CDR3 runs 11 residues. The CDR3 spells CSAIHSFEAFF. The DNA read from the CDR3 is TGCAGTGCTATTCACAGTTTTGAA.